This entry lists 4 T cell receptor beta chains sequenced from one sample in a study of blood T cell repertoires in COVID-19. Using immunoSEQ multiplex PCR, the repertoire was profiled, and TCRdb retains in-frame clones only, with some absent. The table records approximately 200,000 clones, roughly 82% of them present only once. The sequenced material came from peripheral blood. All receptors derive from a woman between 25 and 40 years old with acute or convalescent COVID-19.

V is TRBV7-9 and J is TRBJ1-4; TRBD1 agrees at 7 bases. This CDR3 region has 14 residues. CDR1 SEHNR and CDR2 FQNEAQ come from the germline V gene (reference sequence). Losses at the gene ends were 3 bases for V and 7 bases for J; bases not matched to a gene: 5. CDR3 loop: CASSLTGFGEKLFF. The DNA for the CDR3 is TGTGCCAGCAGCTTGACAGGGTTCGGTGAAAAACTGTTTTTT.

The chain employs TRBV27 and TRBJ2-1, with 16 bases lining up with TRBD2. This CDR3 has 15 amino acids. CDR1 MNHEY and CDR2 SMNVEV come from the germline V gene (reference sequence). J gave up 11 bases and V 5 bases, and 6 bases lay outside the gene matches. In nucleotides, the CDR3 is TGTGCCAGCAGTACGGGACTAGCGGGAGGGGGGAAGCAGTTCTTC. This gives the protein CASSTGLAGGGKQFF.

The J gene is TRBJ2-7, the V gene TRBV28; TRBD2 might be the D (5 bases). This CDR3 is 14 amino acids long. Looked up from germline, CDR1 is MDHEN and CDR2 is SYDVKM. V shed 6 bases and J shed 2 bases, with 14 bases lying between them. For the CDR3, the DNA is TGTGCCAGCAGCTCGAGCGGAGGTCCCTACGAGCAGTACTTC. Translation: CASSSSGGPYEQYF.

The chain recombines TRBV12-3 or TRBV12-4 with TRBJ1-6; D might be TRBD1 (6 bases). Between the trimmed V and J ends, which lost 6 bases and 11 bases, there was a span of 14 bases. This CDR3 has 13 amino acids. The chain's CDR3 is CASSQQGMAPLHF. The CDR3 region has the DNA TGTGCCAGCAGCCAACAGGGTATGGCACCCCTCCACTTT.